The TCR beta chain described here comes from a study of CXCR3-negative and CXCR3-positive naive CD8 T cells. Per germline, CDR1 SGHRS and CDR2 YFSETQ. This CDR3 region has 13 residues. For this clonotype: Its specificity is unknown.

Every CD8+ subset sample held more than 250,000 flow-sorted cells, done in triplicate. Whole-study findings and limits: Hydrophobicity of TRB CDR3s was greater in CXCR3-positive naive cells than in CXCR3-negative naive cells. Memory cells diverged, while naive CXCR3-positive and CXCR3-negative cells had similar TRBV-TRBJ usage. Memory CD8+ T cell repertoires were far less diverse than both naive subsets. Cryopreserved cells showed partially decreased CXCR3 expression, and most assays used fresh PBMCs.

The TRB libraries of cDNA were built by UMI-labeled 5' RACE. TCRdb reanalyzed the 5' RACE reads and collapses them to one entry per CDR3 protein, without DNA. This sample's table reports about 130,000 distinct CDR3 sequences. The sequence came from a human donor in good health. Some clones in this sample may be carry-over from other donors' samples. Source material: naive CXCR3+ CD8+ T cells from blood. Subset reported: CD45RO-CCR7+CD27+CD95- naive CD8+ T cells expressing CXCR3 (TNR3+). V and J are TRBV5-1 and TRBJ2-7. CDR3 in amino acids: CASSFEPSYEQYF.